Each of the 21 T cell receptor beta chains below was sequenced from the same sample in a study of post-analysis software for immune sequencing data (dated by TCRdb to 2013 to 2016). What the research found in general, with its limitations: Significantly higher frequencies in patients than in controls were found for roughly five TRBV segments, including TRBV5-6, TRBV5-1 and TRBV20-1.

The method behind the library was PCR. Sequenced using an Illumina HiSeq 2500. To reduce PCR and sequencing biases, unique molecular identifiers were built into the TCR beta cDNA libraries. Starting from the raw public reads, TCRdb applied fastp trimming at Q25, assembled clones with MiXCR and retained in-frame beta chains. Here each entry gathers all rows of one CDR3 protein and keeps the most common genes and DNA. The sample table contains a few hundred thousand distinct CDR3 sequences; only one count was recorded for approximately 31% of them. The ten most abundant clones make up 4.5% to 7.5% of the sample. The antigens these receptors bind are not known. Material: blood. The receptors were sampled from a girl under 18 with multiple sclerosis.

This clonotype was detected a few times. The chain is built from TRBV20-1 and TRBJ2-1; TRBD1 agrees at 10 bases. Germline V gene lookup returns CDR1 DFQATT and CDR2 SNEGSKA (reference sequence). This CDR3 contains 13 residues. V lost 3 bases to trimming and J lost 9 bases; unmatched junction nucleotides: 5. The CDR3 sequence: CSARGTGDGEQFF. The CDR3 DNA sequence: TGCAGTGCTAGGGGGACAGGGGACGGTGAGCAGTTCTTC.

This chain connects TRBV7-3 to TRBJ2-3, with a weak D call TRBD1 (6 bases). CDR1 is SGHTA, CDR2 FQGTGA, per germline. V lost 2 bases and J 6 bases, leaving 21 bases between the germline ends. The CDR3 runs to 17 residues. CDR3 amino acids: CASSLGGSGRGTDTQYF. For the CDR3, the DNA is TGTGCCAGCAGCTTAGGTGGTTCAGGCAGGGGAACGGATACGCAGTATTTT. Combining the CDR3 with reference TRBV7-3 and TRBJ2-3 gives the whole variable domain GAGVSQTPSNKVTEKGKYVELRCDPISGHTALYWYRQSLGQGPEFLIYFQGTGAADDSGLPNDRFFAVRPEGSVSTLKIQRTERGDSAVYLCASSLGGSGRGTDTQYFGPGTRLTVL.

This sequence joins TRBV9 and TRBJ1-2, with D perhaps matching TRBD1 (5 bases). Germline values: CDR1 SGDLS, CDR2 YYNGEE. Trimming removed 0 bases from V and 11 bases from J, with 14 bases in between. The CDR3 spans 13 residues. CDR3 residues: CASSVVGTVDYTF. The CDR3 DNA sequence: TGTGCCAGCAGCGTAGTGGGGACTGTTGATTACACCTTC. The complete variable domain, with remaining parts taken from reference TRBV9 and TRBJ1-2, reads DSGVTQTPKHLITATGQRVTLRCSPRSGDLSVYWYQQSLDQGLQFLIQYYNGEERAKGNILERFSAQQFPDLHSELNLSSLELGDSALYFCASSVVGTVDYTFGSGTRLTVV.

The chain couples TRBV6-2 or TRBV6-3 to TRBJ2-1; D unclear. V lost 6 bases and J lost 12, with 18 bases in between. Germline CDR1 MNHEY, CDR2 SVGEGT. This CDR3 has 13 amino acids. CDR3 DNA: TGTGCCAGCAGGAGGATGGTCGATTTGGGGCAGTTCTTC. It is translated as CASRRMVDLGQFF.

This chain uses TRBV7-9 with TRBJ2-3; tentative D call: TRBD2 (6 bases). Looked up from germline, CDR1 is SEHNR and CDR2 is FQNEAQ (reference sequence). CDR3 size: 16 residues. The ends were cut back, 5 bases at V and 2 bases at J, with 17 bases in the middle. The CDR3: CASSPFPTSLTDTQYF. CDR3 bases: TGTGCCAGCAGCCCATTTCCGACTAGTCTCACAGATACGCAGTATTTT.

The chain uses TRBV28 and TRBJ2-5; the D gene is possibly TRBD1 (5 bases). Germline assignment: CDR1 MDHEN and CDR2 SYDVKM. Trimming left V 2 bases short and J 0 bases short, with 19 bases between. The CDR3 sequence is 18 residues long. The CDR3 coding sequence is TGTGCCAGCAGTTTAAGGGCAGGGAATATCCCCGACCAAGAGACCCAGTACTTC. Translated, it gives CASSLRAGNIPDQETQYF.

This clonotype was detected a few times. The chain recombines TRBV11-2 with TRBJ2-1; 9 bases line up with TRBD1. The V and J ends lost 7 bases and 3 bases, in that order; junction bases with no gene match: 19. CDR1 is SGHAT and CDR2 is FQNNGV in the germline V gene. The CDR3 length is 19 residues. The CDR3, as DNA: TGTGCCAGCAACCCTGGGGGACAGGGTTTAGCGGTTGTCTACAATGAGCAGTTCTTC. This encodes CASNPGGQGLAVVYNEQFF.

The chain employs TRBV2 and TRBJ2-4; D perhaps matches TRBD1 (6 bases). Looked up from germline, CDR1 is SNHLY and CDR2 is FYNNEI. The CDR3 is 14 residues long. The V end lost 4 bases, the J end lost 8 bases, and 15 bases lay between the germline ends. CDR3 protein: CASSVMGALDIQYF. DNA for the CDR3: TGTGCCAGCAGTGTTATGGGGGCGTTGGACATTCAGTACTTC. Full variable domain (remainder filled in from reference TRBV2 and TRBJ2-4): EPEVTQTPSHQVTQMGQEVILRCVPISNHLYFYWYRQILGQKVEFLVSFYNNEISEKSEIFDDQFSVERPDGSNFTLKIRSTKLEDSAMYFCASSVMGALDIQYFGAGTRLSVL.

The V and J genes are TRBV29-1 and TRBJ1-2, with 8 bases lining up with TRBD1. The CDR3 contains 13 residues. In germline, CDR1 is SQVTM, CDR2 ANQGSEA. Trimming removed 7 bases from V and 4 bases from J; junction bases left unmatched: 8. For the CDR3, the DNA is TGCAGCGCAAGACAGGGGAATGGCTATGGCTACACCTTC. It is translated as CSARQGNGYGYTF.

This sequence joins TRBV2 and TRBJ1-1; 7 positions agree with TRBD1. This CDR3 is 14 amino acids long. V trimming: 6 bases; J trimming: 1 base; junction bases outside the gene matches: 5. Germline CDR1 and CDR2: SNHLY and FYNNEI. The CDR3 region is CASRLRGQNTEAFF. The CDR3 DNA is TGTGCCAGCAGGTTAAGGGGGCAGAACACTGAAGCTTTCTTT.

The chain employs TRBV4-1 and TRBJ1-2, with no clear D. This CDR3 spans 14 amino acids. Germline-derived CDR1 and CDR2 are MGHRA and YSYEKL. Trimming removed 6 bases from V and 6 bases from J, with 17 bases in between. DNA for the CDR3: TGCGCCAGCAGTCGCTCAGAAGGGAGGGATGGCTACACCTTC. It translates to CASSRSEGRDGYTF.

The chain has TRBV4-1 and TRBJ1-5; D is ambiguous. The germline CDR1 and CDR2 sequences are MGHRA and YSYEKL. The CDR3 runs 13 residues. Between the trimmed V and J ends, which lost 1 base and 7 bases, there was a span of 8 bases. Here the CDR3 reads CASSQVDEQPQHF. DNA of the CDR3: TGCGCCAGCAGCCAAGTGGACGAACAGCCCCAGCATTTT.

The rearrangement uses TRBV5-1 and TRBJ2-5, with 7 bases aligning to TRBD2. The trim removed 4 bases at V and 4 bases at J, leaving 13 bases unmatched. The length of the CDR3 is 16 residues. CDR1 and CDR2 from the germline V gene are SGHRS and YFSETQ. CDR3 sequence: CASSQDLGDYGETQYF. In DNA, the CDR3 is TGCGCCAGCAGCCAGGACTTAGGGGACTACGGAGAGACCCAGTACTTC.

The V and J genes are TRBV7-9 and TRBJ2-3; D is ambiguous. Between the trimmed V and J ends, which lost 8 bases and 0 bases, there was a span of 12 bases. The CDR3 loop spans 14 amino acids. The germline gives CDR1 SEHNR, CDR2 FQNEAQ (reference sequence). This CDR3 reads CASGPYTSTDTQYF. In nucleotides, the CDR3 is TGTGCCAGCGGCCCGTATACTAGCACAGATACGCAGTATTTT.

The chain recombines TRBV7-6 with TRBJ1-1, with D possibly TRBD1 on 5 matching bases. Germline CDR1 SGHVS, CDR2 FNYEAQ. The CDR3 sequence is 14 residues long. V was trimmed by 5 bases and J by 3 bases, leaving 13 bases between them. CDR3 in amino acids: CASSPRGADTEAFF. Here the CDR3 DNA reads TGTGCCAGCAGCCCACGAGGGGCTGACACTGAAGCTTTCTTT. The full variable domain, completed using reference TRBV7-6 and TRBJ1-1, is GAGVSQSPRYKVTKRGQDVALRCDPISGHVSLYWYRQALGQGPEFLTYFNYEAQQDKSGLPNDRFSAERPEGSISTLTIQRTEQRDSAMYRCASSPRGADTEAFFGQGTRLTVV.

V usage is TRBV12-3 or TRBV12-4 and J usage is TRBJ2-3; D may be TRBD2 (5 bases). The CDR3 is 14 amino acids. V shed 6 bases and J shed 1 base, with 11 bases lying between them. The DNA of the CDR3 is TGTGCCAGCAGCCGTCCGCGGGGCACAGATACGCAGTATTTT. This codes for CASSRPRGTDTQYF.

The chain has TRBV20-1 and TRBJ2-7; 10 nucleotides match TRBD1. J lost 3 bases, V lost 8 bases, and 7 bases had no gene match. Germline V CDR1 and CDR2: DFQATT, SNEGSKA (reference sequence). The CDR3 extends over 13 amino acids. CDR3: CSYKGTGDYEQYF. Here the CDR3 DNA reads TGCAGTTACAAGGGGACAGGGGACTACGAGCAGTACTTC.

This sequence joins TRBV5-1 and TRBJ2-5; 7 positions match TRBD1. There are 16 residues in the CDR3. The V gene's germline CDR1 is SGHRS and CDR2 YFSETQ. The V segment lost 0 bases and the J segment 3 bases; nucleotides outside the gene matches: 8. This chain's CDR3 is CASSLEGGGGEETQYF. CDR3 nucleotide sequence: TGCGCCAGCAGCTTGGAAGGGGGCGGTGGGGAAGAGACCCAGTACTTC.

For the CDR3, the DNA is TGTGCCACCAGTGAGTTGTTCTCGGGTGGAGAGACCCAGTACTTC. It encodes CATSELFSGGETQYF. The gene calls are TRBV24-1 and TRBJ2-5; D unresolved. This CDR3 spans 15 amino acids. Germline V lookup: CDR1 KGHDR, CDR2 SFDVKD. V was pared by 4 bases and J by 4 bases, with 15 bases between.

This chain joins TRBV11-2 and TRBJ1-4; D unclear. V lost 1 base and J lost 8, with 14 bases in between. The CDR3 is 15 residues long. Germline V gene sequence: CDR1 SGHAT, CDR2 FQNNGV. CDR3 residues: CASSLGLRIGEKLFF. The DNA for the CDR3 is TGTGCCAGCAGCTTAGGTCTCCGAATCGGGGAAAAACTGTTTTTT.

About this clonotype: At one of its ends the junction is not consistent with the germline gene, which may arise from a read error. V usage is TRBV4-1 and J usage is TRBJ1-2, with 8 nucleotides matching TRBD1. Germline V gene sequence: CDR1 MGHRA, CDR2 YSYEKL. This CDR3 spans 15 amino acids. CDR3 sequence reads: CASSPDRDTTYGYAF. CDR3 DNA: TGCGCCAGCAGTCCGGACAGGGATACGACCTATGGCTACGCCTTC.